These T cell receptor beta chains were read from a single sample in a study of blood T cell repertoires in COVID-19. Measured with immunoSEQ multiplex PCR; TCRdb has only the in-frame clones, and not every one. The sample carries 300,000 to 350,000 clones, 88% recorded once. Sequencing used PBMCs or T cells enriched from blood (not recorded which). The receptor source for this set is a man aged 30 to 39 who had recovered from COVID-19. The CDR3 runs from the conserved cysteine through the conserved F or W. The D gene is left open where the match is weak. Some rows have no size entry. The others give once, few or many, or a class for an expanded clone.

abundance: .
d_gene: .
v_gene: TRBV12-3/TRBV12-4
j_gene: TRBJ1-1
CDR3nt: TGTGCCAGCAGTCTTGACAATTACCCTGAAGCTTTCTTT
CDR3aa: CASSLDNYPEAFF

abundance: .
d_gene: TRBD1
v_gene: TRBV14
j_gene: TRBJ2-6
CDR3nt: TGTGCCAGCAGCCAAGATTGGAGGACAGGGCACTCTGGGGCCAACGTCCTGACTTTC
CDR3aa: CASSQDWRTGHSGANVLTF

abundance: few
d_gene: .
v_gene: TRBV5-1
j_gene: TRBJ1-1
CDR3nt: TGCGCCAGCAGCTTGGACGGCAGGGTTTCCACTGAAGCTTTCTTT
CDR3aa: CASSLDGRVSTEAFF

abundance: .
d_gene: .
v_gene: TRBV6-5
j_gene: TRBJ2-2
CDR3nt: TGTGCCAGCAGTTACTCGTCACAGACCGGCACCGGGGAGCTGTTTTTT
CDR3aa: CASSYSSQTGTGELFF

abundance: .
d_gene: TRBD1
v_gene: TRBV29-1
j_gene: TRBJ2-7
CDR3nt: TGCAGCGTTCTTAGCTCTGCCTCTTACAGGACAGGGACGAGGGGCGAGCAGTACTTC
CDR3aa: CSVLSSASYRTGTRGEQYF

abundance: .
d_gene: .
v_gene: TRBV10-2
j_gene: TRBJ2-5
CDR3nt: TGCGCCAGCAGTGATGGGACTGCTCAAGAGACCCAGTACTTC
CDR3aa: CASSDGTAQETQYF

abundance: few
d_gene: TRBD2
v_gene: TRBV3-1/TRBV3-2
j_gene: TRBJ2-1
CDR3nt: TGTGCCAGCAGCCCGCCCCCGGGCACTAGCGGGGTGGATGAGCAGTTCTTC
CDR3aa: CASSPPPGTSGVDEQFF

abundance: .
d_gene: .
v_gene: TRBV9
j_gene: TRBJ2-3
CDR3nt: TGTGCCAGCAGCGTAATCGGGGGCACAGATACGCAGTATTTT
CDR3aa: CASSVIGGTDTQYF

abundance: .
d_gene: .
v_gene: TRBV5-1
j_gene: TRBJ2-1
CDR3nt: TGCGCCAGCAGTAACCAGGGAAATGAGCAGTTCTTC
CDR3aa: CASSNQGNEQFF

abundance: .
d_gene: .
v_gene: TRBV28
j_gene: TRBJ2-1
CDR3nt: TGTGCCAGCAGTTTAGTCTTGGGGGGACTCCTCTACAATGAGCAGTTCTTC
CDR3aa: CASSLVLGGLLYNEQFF

abundance: .
d_gene: .
v_gene: TRBV7-9
j_gene: TRBJ1-2
CDR3nt: TGTGCCAGCAGCTTAGTCTCTAACTATGGCTACACCTTC
CDR3aa: CASSLVSNYGYTF

abundance: .
d_gene: TRBD1
v_gene: TRBV5-1
j_gene: TRBJ2-7
CDR3nt: TGCGCCAGCAGCCCCGCCCAGGGGGCCTCCTACGAGCAGTACTTC
CDR3aa: CASSPAQGASYEQYF

abundance: few
d_gene: .
v_gene: TRBV19
j_gene: TRBJ2-2
CDR3nt: TGTGCCAGTAGTATAGAGACAGGCGACACCGGGGAGCTGTTTTTT
CDR3aa: CASSIETGDTGELFF

abundance: .
d_gene: .
v_gene: TRBV9
j_gene: TRBJ2-7
CDR3nt: TGTGCCAGCAGCGCGGGGGACTACGAGCAGTACTTC
CDR3aa: CASSAGDYEQYF

abundance: .
d_gene: .
v_gene: TRBV7-9
j_gene: TRBJ1-3
CDR3nt: TGTGCCAGCACCAATGGCCGGGACACCCTCTCTGGAAACACCATATATTTT
CDR3aa: CASTNGRDTLSGNTIYF

abundance: .
d_gene: TRBD2
v_gene: TRBV6-5
j_gene: TRBJ2-7
CDR3nt: TGTGCCAGCAGTTACTCGCCAGCGGGGGACCGGGAGCAGTACTTC
CDR3aa: CASSYSPAGDREQYF

abundance: .
d_gene: TRBD1
v_gene: TRBV5-5
j_gene: TRBJ1-6
CDR3nt: TGTGCCAGCAGCCCCCGGACAGGGAGGATCGGTTCACCCCTCCACTTT
CDR3aa: CASSPRTGRIGSPLHF

abundance: .
d_gene: .
v_gene: TRBV5-6
j_gene: TRBJ1-2
CDR3nt: TGTGCCAGCAGCTTGGAAGGGACTTACTATGGCTACACCTTC
CDR3aa: CASSLEGTYYGYTF